The rows below give T cell receptor beta chains drawn from one sample of a study of shared clonotypes between healthy human individuals. The protocol was immunoSEQ multiplex PCR, while the TCRdb copy is restricted to in-frame clones and leaves out a portion. This table has around 600,000 clones, roughly 98% appearing once. Specimen: naive CD8+ T cells sorted from blood. The receptors originated from a man aged 25 to 40 in good health. The CDR3 runs from the conserved cysteine through the conserved F or W. D genes are given only for firm matches. Not all rows give a size; the values are once, few, many and, for expanded clones, a class.

D	V	J	size	DNA	CDR3
.	TRBV27	TRBJ1-2	.	TGTGCCAGCAGTCCGACACCGATTAACTATGGCTACACCTTC	CASSPTPINYGYTF
.	TRBV9	TRBJ2-1	.	TGTGCCAGCAGCGTTGCCGTTGGCTTAGGCTCCTACAATGAGCAGTTCTTC	CASSVAVGLGSYNEQFF
TRBD2	TRBV20-1	TRBJ2-7	.	TGCAGTGCAGGGGACTATGAGCAGTACTTC	CSAGDYEQYF
.	TRBV7-9	TRBJ2-3	.	TGTGCCAGCAGCTTTCCCCTCCGGACCGAAATCACAGATACGCAGTATTTT	CASSFPLRTEITDTQYF
.	TRBV18	TRBJ2-3	once	TGTGCCAGCTCACCACCCGTGGGAATGACAGATACGCAGTATTTT	CASSPPVGMTDTQYF
TRBD1	TRBV4-1	TRBJ1-4	once	TGCGCCAGCAGCCAAGGCGGACAGGGAGGGGAAAAACTGTTTTTT	CASSQGGQGGEKLFF
TRBD1	TRBV5-4	TRBJ2-1	once	TGTGCCAGCAGCTTCCTAGGGACAGGATACAATGAGCAGTTCTTC	CASSFLGTGYNEQFF
.	TRBV5-4	TRBJ2-7	.	TGTGCCAGCAGCTTGGGACCGGCAGCCTACGAGCAGTACTTC	CASSLGPAAYEQYF
.	TRBV29-1	TRBJ2-2	.	TGCAGCGTTGAGGGCAGGGAGAAAGTTACCGGGGAGCTGTTTTTT	CSVEGREKVTGELFF
.	TRBV15	TRBJ2-7	.	TGTGCCACCAGCAGAGATTTAAGTTACGAGCAGTACTTC	CATSRDLSYEQYF
TRBD2	TRBV7-8	TRBJ2-1	.	TGTGCCAGCAGCTTAGGGTCTAGCGGGTCCTACAATGAGCAGTTCTTC	CASSLGSSGSYNEQFF
.	TRBV7-9	TRBJ2-7	.	TGTGCCAGCAGCCCCGACAATGCCTACGAGCAGTACTTC	CASSPDNAYEQYF
.	TRBV29-1	TRBJ1-2	.	TGCAGCGTCGACCGGGACCCCGGCGGCTATGGCTACACCTTC	CSVDRDPGGYGYTF
TRBD1	TRBV29-1	TRBJ2-7	.	TGCAGCGTTGAGGGACAGGGCTACGAGCAGTACTTC	CSVEGQGYEQYF
.	TRBV7-2	TRBJ2-7	.	TGTGCCAGCAGGCCGGGAATTAAAACCTACGAGCAGTACTTC	CASRPGIKTYEQYF